The rows below give T cell receptor beta chains drawn from one sample of a study of beta chain features in type 1 diabetes. Here immunoSEQ multiplex PCR was the method, and the copy in TCRdb shows in-frame clones only, minus some. The repertoire consists of about 150,000 clones, with 10% occurring once and the leading ten covering more than 0.4%. Sequencing was carried out using central memory CD4+ T cells from blood. The receptor set was obtained from a man under 40 with type 1 diabetes. CDR3s include the opening cysteine and the closing phenylalanine or tryptophan. D genes are given only for firm matches. Clone size is not always given. Where it is, it says once, few, many or a class for expanded clones.

J,size,D,V,DNA,CDR3
TRBJ2-5,few,.,TRBV7-9,TGTGCCAGCAGCCGTGATCAGGGCCAAGAGACCCAGTACTTC,CASSRDQGQETQYF
TRBJ1-5,.,.,TRBV28,TGTGCCAGCATCCCGGGAGGTATGCGCAATCAGCCCCAGCATTTT,CASIPGGMRNQPQHF
TRBJ2-1,few,TRBD1,TRBV7-2,TGTGCCAGCAGCTTAGACCAGGGGGCGCGTGGTGAGCAGTTCTTC,CASSLDQGARGEQFF
TRBJ2-1,few,TRBD2,TRBV5-4,TGTGCCAGCAGCCCGGGACTAGCGGGAGGCGCCTACAATGAGCAGTTCTTC,CASSPGLAGGAYNEQFF
TRBJ2-7,few,.,TRBV27,TGTGCCAGCAGTTCCCAAGGAGGGCACGTCCCCTACGAGCAGTACTTC,CASSSQGGHVPYEQYF
TRBJ2-1,.,TRBD1,TRBV11-2,TGTGCCAGCAGCTCAGGGACAGGTTACAATGAGCAGTTCTTC,CASSSGTGYNEQFF
TRBJ1-3,.,TRBD1,TRBV30,TGTGCCTGGAACTGGGACAGAACAGACTCTGGAAACACCATATATTTT,CAWNWDRTDSGNTIYF
TRBJ2-2,few,TRBD2,TRBV11-2,TGTGCCAGCAGCCAAGTTAGCGGGACGAACACCGGGGAGCTGTTTTTT,CASSQVSGTNTGELFF
TRBJ2-7,few,TRBD2,TRBV7-2,TGTGCCAGCAGCATCCCGGGACTAGTGGGCGAGCAGTACTTC,CASSIPGLVGEQYF
TRBJ2-4,few,TRBD2,TRBV7-2,TGTGCCAGCAGCTTAGATCGGGGGAGGGGAAACATTCAGTACTTC,CASSLDRGRGNIQYF
TRBJ2-3,.,.,TRBV5-4,TGTGCCAGCAGCTTGGCCAGGGGATGGAGCACAGATACGCAGTATTTT,CASSLARGWSTDTQYF
TRBJ2-7,.,.,TRBV29-1,TGCAGCGTTGGAGGGGGGGTGCGTCCGGCCTACGAGCAGTACTTC,CSVGGGVRPAYEQYF
TRBJ1-1,few,.,TRBV5-1,TGCGCCAGCACCAATGTGGTCCTAGGGGACACTGAAGCTTTCTTT,CASTNVVLGDTEAFF
TRBJ1-2,.,TRBD1,TRBV7-2,TGTGCCAGCAGCCCAAACAGGGGGCGTCTCCAGGGCTACACCTTC,CASSPNRGRLQGYTF
TRBJ2-1,few,TRBD2,TRBV7-3,TGTGCCAGCAGCCTAGCGGGAGTTTCCTACAATGAGCAGTTCTTC,CASSLAGVSYNEQFF
TRBJ1-2,few,TRBD1,TRBV10-3,TGTGCCATCAGTGAGTCTGGGACAGGGATGAACTATGGCTACACCTTC,CAISESGTGMNYGYTF
TRBJ1-2,.,.,TRBV6-1,TGTGCCAGCAGAACCGGGGATTTAGGGGGCTACACCTTC,CASRTGDLGGYTF
TRBJ2-7,.,.,TRBV4-3,TGCGCCAGCAGCCAAGAGGGGCATGAGCAGTACTTC,CASSQEGHEQYF
TRBJ2-4,few,.,TRBV23-1,TGCGCCAGCAGTCGACTAGACACCCAAAACATTCAGTACTTC,CASSRLDTQNIQYF
TRBJ2-5,few,.,TRBV28,TGTGCCAGCAGTTTATCAACTTGGAGAGAGACCCAGTACTTC,CASSLSTWRETQYF
TRBJ2-1,.,TRBD1,TRBV19,TGTGCCAGTAGTTTTACCGGGACAGGGGGCTACAATGAGCAGTTCTTC,CASSFTGTGGYNEQFF
TRBJ2-7,.,.,TRBV7-3,TGTGCCAGCAGCCGAGAGGCCAGCGGCGAGCAGTACTTC,CASSREASGEQYF
TRBJ1-1,.,.,TRBV28,TGTGCCAGCAGTTTATCGGGTAACACTGAAGCTTTCTTT,CASSLSGNTEAFF
TRBJ2-1,few,.,TRBV28,TGTGCCAGCAGACTGAGGAACAATGAGCAGTTCTTC,CASRLRNNEQFF
TRBJ1-2,.,TRBD1,TRBV11-2,TGTGCCAGCAGCTTAGGCAGGGACAGGGAAGACTATGGCTACACCTTC,CASSLGRDREDYGYTF